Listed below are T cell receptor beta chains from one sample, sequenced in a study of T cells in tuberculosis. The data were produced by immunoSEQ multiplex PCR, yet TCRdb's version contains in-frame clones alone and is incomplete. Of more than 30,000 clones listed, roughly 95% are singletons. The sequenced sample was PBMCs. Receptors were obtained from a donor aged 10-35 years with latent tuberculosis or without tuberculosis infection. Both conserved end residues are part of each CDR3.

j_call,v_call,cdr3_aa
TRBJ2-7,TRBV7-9,CASSFSSGRETYEQYF
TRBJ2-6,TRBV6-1,CASSPRGSGANVLTF
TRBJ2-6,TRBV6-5,CASSLDRAGANVLTF
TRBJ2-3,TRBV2,CASTGLAGVSNTQYF
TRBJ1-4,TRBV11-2,CASSLRGESGGKLFF
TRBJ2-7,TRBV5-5,CASSPWDRGGEQYF
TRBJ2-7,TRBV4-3,CASSRQGIGYEQYF
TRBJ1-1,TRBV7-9,CASSLGIGDTEAFF
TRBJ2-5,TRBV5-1,CASSLGVAGGQETQYF
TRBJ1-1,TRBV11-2,CASSPDGVFKGAFF
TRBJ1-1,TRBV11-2,CASSRGQLNTEAFF
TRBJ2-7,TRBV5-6,CASSPGDSNEQYF
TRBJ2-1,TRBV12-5,CASGQDGTQGNEQFF
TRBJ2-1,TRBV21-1,CASSSSFLTGGTNEQFF
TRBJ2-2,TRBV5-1,CASCQGFRAGELFF
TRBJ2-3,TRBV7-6,CASSLRTGQDTQYF
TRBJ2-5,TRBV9,CASSPSGGQTQYF
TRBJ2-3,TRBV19,CASRISGGIADTQYF
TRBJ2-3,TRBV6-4,CASSETSGTDTQYF
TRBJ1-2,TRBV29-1,CSAAPGYTF
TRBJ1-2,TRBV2,CASSPQRSLYGYTF
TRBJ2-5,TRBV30,CAWSQREGLETQYF
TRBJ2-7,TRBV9,CASSVPNSDTSEQYF
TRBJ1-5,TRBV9,CASSVGDRQGDNQPQHF
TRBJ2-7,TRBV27,CASSLSSRISPYEQYF
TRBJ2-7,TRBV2,CASKSGAGQGHEQYF
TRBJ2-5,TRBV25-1,CASSEGGNQETQYF
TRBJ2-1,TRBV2,CASSQLAGNEQFF
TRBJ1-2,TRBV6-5,CASSTGTGRGYTF
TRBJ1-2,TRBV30,CAWSPDNRVQGYTF
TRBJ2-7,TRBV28,CASSLLTSPRYEQYF
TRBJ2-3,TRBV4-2,CASSQEAGTDTQYF
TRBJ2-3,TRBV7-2,CASSARLAGLTDTQYF
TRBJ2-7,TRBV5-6,CASSFGTGPEQYF
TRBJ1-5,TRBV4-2,CASSQATGKGQPQHF
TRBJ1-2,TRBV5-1,CASSLEGGNYGYTF
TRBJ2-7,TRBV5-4,CASSQRTGSYEQYF
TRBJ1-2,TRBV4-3,CASSRDRGGNGYTF
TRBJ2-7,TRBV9,CASSPGGGPYEQYF
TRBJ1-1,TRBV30,CAWSPGVGGAFF
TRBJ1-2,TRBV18,CASSPGPIGTGEYGYTF
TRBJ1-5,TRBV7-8,CASSGDSSNQPQHF